This entry concerns a single TCR beta chain. What it binds is unknown. The data belong to a study of response to subunit inactivated influenza vaccine. This CDR3 region has 15 residues. J lost 2 bases, V lost 4 bases, and 7 bases had no gene match. Germline V CDR1 and CDR2: SGHRS, YFSETQ. Overall study results and limits: New T cells are recruited in small numbers by each seasonal influenza vaccination, according to the authors' suggestion.

TCRdb recomputed calls from the RT-PCR reads with MiXCR, one row per CDR3 protein. Of 800,000 to 1,000,000 distinct CDR3 sequences listed, roughly 20% are singletons. The specimen was PBMCs from blood, collected roughly 5 days after vaccination. The TCR was taken from a man aged 50 to 60 who received an inactivated influenza vaccine. The rearrangement joins TRBV5-1 to TRBJ2-3, with 7 bases aligning to TRBD1. The CDR3 here is CASSLEGQSTDTQYF. CDR3 in DNA: TGCGCCAGCAGCCTCGAGGGACAGTCCACAGATACGCAGTATTTT.